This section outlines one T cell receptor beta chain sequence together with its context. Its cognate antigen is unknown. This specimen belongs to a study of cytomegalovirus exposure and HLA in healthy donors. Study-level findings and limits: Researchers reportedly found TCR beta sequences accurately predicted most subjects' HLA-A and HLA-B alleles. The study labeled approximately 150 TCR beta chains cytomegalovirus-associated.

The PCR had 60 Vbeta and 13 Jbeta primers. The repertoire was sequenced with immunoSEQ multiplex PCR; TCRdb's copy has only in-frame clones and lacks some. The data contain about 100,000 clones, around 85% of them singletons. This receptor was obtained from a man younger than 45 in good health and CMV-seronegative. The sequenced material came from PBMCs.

CDR3 bases: TGCGCCAGCAGTGCCCAGGGAGGGATAACTGAAGCTTTCTTT. Translated, it gives CASSAQGGITEAFF. V gene TRBV5-1 combines with J gene TRBJ1-1, with TRBD1 as a possible D gene (5 bases). This CDR3 spans 14 amino acids. Deletions cut 5 bases from V and 5 bases from J, with 16 bases between. In germline, CDR1 is SGHRS, CDR2 YFSETQ.